These 30 T cell receptor beta chains were sequenced from one sample in a study of control samples from healthy donors and cancer patients (TCRdb year 2020). The method was the immunoSEQ multiplex PCR assay. Here the immuneACCESS table is served through TCRdb, limited to in-frame sequences with V and J called. Missing clones are a known gap in these copies; in checked studies unresolved V genes cover under half, and the rest lacks a known reason. Present in this sample are around 200,000 clones, 90% to 95% of which were seen just once. The ten most abundant clones make up about 1.4% of the sample. Source material: blood. Receptors were obtained from a man aged 50-60 years in good health.

The rearrangement uses TRBV3-1 (or the pseudogene TRBV3-2) and TRBJ1-4, with 7 bases aligning to TRBD1. CDR3 size: 17 residues. V was clipped by 2 bases and J by 0 bases; unmatched bases: 6. Germline values: CDR1 LGHDT, CDR2 YNNKEL (reference sequence). The CDR3 is CASSQQGDWSTNEKLFF. CDR3 nucleotide sequence: TGTGCCAGCAGCCAACAGGGGGATTGGTCAACTAATGAAAAACTGTTTTTT.

This sequence joins TRBV2 and TRBJ2-1; 10 bases agree with TRBD1. In germline, CDR1 is SNHLY, CDR2 FYNNEI. This CDR3 region has 13 residues. With 7 bases clipped from V and 9 bases from J, the junction kept 6 bases outside the gene matches. CDR3 sequence (DNA): TGTGCCAGCATTGAGACAGGGGGCGTTGAGCAGTTCTTC. Translation gives CASIETGGVEQFF.

This chain connects TRBV2 to TRBJ1-6; D unresolved. This CDR3 contains 12 residues. V was clipped by 4 bases and J by 8 bases, with 6 bases between them. Germline CDR1 is SNHLY and CDR2 is FYNNEI. The CDR3 sequence: CASSVVYSPLHF. The CDR3 coding sequence is TGTGCCAGCAGTGTCGTCTATTCACCCCTCCACTTT.

This chain links TRBV7-9 with TRBJ2-3, with D possibly being TRBD1 or TRBD2 (5 bases each). The germline V gene encodes CDR1 SEHNR and CDR2 FQNEAQ (reference sequence). This CDR3 is built from 15 residues. V was clipped by 1 base and J by 2 bases, with 10 bases between them. The CDR3 region is CASSLVVGTTDTQYF. The CDR3 coding sequence is TGTGCCAGCAGCTTAGTGGTGGGGACCACAGATACGCAGTATTTT.

J is TRBJ1-4 and V is TRBV28; D remains ambiguous. Looked up from germline, CDR1 is MDHEN and CDR2 is SYDVKM. The V and J ends lost 9 bases and 7 bases respectively, with 18 bases between them. CDR3 length: 14 residues. This CDR3 is CASLMEGGGEKLFF. CDR3 coding DNA: TGTGCCAGTTTAATGGAGGGAGGTGGTGAAAAACTGTTTTTT. Together with reference TRBV28 and TRBJ1-4, the CDR3 gives the full variable domain: DVKVTQSSRYLVKRTGEKVFLECVQDMDHENMFWYRQDPGLGLRLIYFSYDVKMKEKGDIPEGYSVSREKKERFSLILESASTNQTSMYLCASLMEGGGEKLFFGSGTQLSVL.

The chain carries TRBV5-8 and TRBJ1-1; no definite D call. V shed 7 bases and J shed 6 bases, with 13 bases lying between them. The CDR3 is made up of 12 amino acids. CDR1 SGHTS and CDR2 YDEGEE come from the germline V gene. The CDR3 sequence: CASVSWVSEAFF. CDR3 in DNA: TGTGCCAGCGTGTCCTGGGTCTCTGAAGCTTTCTTT.

The rearrangement joins TRBV19 to TRBJ1-5; TRBD1 might be the D (5 bases). The CDR3 loop spans 15 amino acids. Per germline, CDR1 LNHDA and CDR2 SQIVND (reference sequence). V lost 6 bases, J lost 2 bases, and 14 bases lay in between. The CDR3 nucleotides are TGTGCCAGTAGCTTTGGGGCAGGCGGCAATCAGCCCCAGCATTTT. It codes for CASSFGAGGNQPQHF.

The rearrangement uses TRBV3-1 (or the pseudogene TRBV3-2) and TRBJ2-1; the D call may be TRBD1 or TRBD2 (5 bases each). The CDR3 has 12 residues. The V and J ends lost 2 bases and 13 bases respectively, with 12 bases between them. Germline CDR1 and CDR2: LGHDT and YNNKEL (reference sequence). Written as DNA, the CDR3 is TGTGCCAGCAGCCAAACGGGGCCGCCCCAGTTCTTC. Amino acid sequence: CASSQTGPPQFF.

The chain is built from TRBV5-4 and TRBJ1-3, with no clear D. V was pared by 0 bases and J by 4 bases, with 8 bases between. The CDR3 totals 14 residues. The germline V gene encodes CDR1 SGHNT and CDR2 YYREEE (reference sequence). CDR3 loop: CASSLVPLGNTIYF. The CDR3 bases are TGTGCCAGCAGCTTGGTTCCCCTGGGAAACACCATATATTTT.

CDR3 DNA: TGTGCCAGCTCACCACCTCGGAGGGGAAACACCATATATTTT. This encodes CASSPPRRGNTIYF. The chain has TRBV18 and TRBJ1-3, with no clear D. Germline loops: CDR1 KGHSH, CDR2 LQKENI. V was shortened by 0 bases and J by 4 bases, with 7 bases between the two germline ends. There are 14 residues in the CDR3. Combining the CDR3 with reference TRBV18 and TRBJ1-3 gives the whole variable domain NAGVMQNPRHLVRRRGQEARLRCSPMKGHSHVYWYRQLPEEGLKFMVYLQKENIIDESGMPKERFSAEFPKEGPSILRIQQVVRGDSAAYFCASSPPRRGNTIYFGEGSWLTVV.

V is TRBV5-1 and J is TRBJ2-6, with D tentatively TRBD1 (5 bases). Germline V gene lookup returns CDR1 SGHRS and CDR2 YFSETQ. Trimming shortened V by 0 bases and J by 0 bases, and 10 bases separated the two germline ends. The CDR3 runs to 17 residues. CDR3 nucleotide sequence: TGCGCCAGCAGCTTGGGACAGCAGAGCTCTGGGGCCAACGTCCTGACTTTC. Translated: CASSLGQQSSGANVLTF.

The V and J genes are TRBV30 and TRBJ1-2, with unresolved D. The CDR3 is 14 residues long. V lost 2 bases and J 2 bases, leaving 12 bases between the germline ends. The V gene's germline CDR1 is GTSNPN and CDR2 SVGIG (reference sequence). CDR3 sequence reads: CAWSREPMNYGYTF. The DNA of the CDR3 is TGTGCCTGGAGTAGGGAGCCTATGAACTATGGCTACACCTTC.

CDR3 DNA: TGTGCCAGTAGTATTGGGCCAGGCAATCAGCCCCAGCATTTT. Its translation is CASSIGPGNQPQHF. The chain links TRBV19 to TRBJ1-5; D remains ambiguous. The CDR3 has 14 residues. The germline V and J ends were trimmed by 3 bases and 2 bases, with 8 bases remaining between them. The germline CDR1 and CDR2 sequences are LNHDA and SQIVND (reference sequence).

This clone was picked up one time. This chain joins TRBV6-5 and TRBJ2-1; 10 bases line up with TRBD1. The CDR3 contains 15 residues. V shed 6 bases and J 4 bases; nucleotides not matched to a gene: 6. Germline loops: CDR1 MNHEY, CDR2 SVGAGI. The CDR3 spells CASRGQGLGYNEQFF. Here the CDR3 DNA reads TGTGCCAGCAGGGGACAGGGGTTAGGGTACAATGAGCAGTTCTTC.

This clone was picked up one time. The junction and the germline gene differ at one end; a read error may be behind it. V gene TRBV7-2 combines with J gene TRBJ2-1; maybe TRBD2 (7 bases). The CDR3 covers 14 residues. The germline CDR1 and CDR2 sequences are SGHTA and FQGNSA. CDR3 in DNA: TGTGCCAGCACCTTAGGGGGGGGTCGAAATGAGCAGTTCTTC. This gives the protein CASTLGGGRNEQFF.

The chain employs TRBV20-1 and TRBJ2-3; 7 bases align to TRBD1. Trimming cost V 3 bases and J 1 base; bases outside gene matches: 7. The CDR3 has 15 amino acids. CDR1 DFQATT and CDR2 SNEGSKA come from the germline V gene (reference sequence). This chain's CDR3 is CSASSRGQGTDTQYF. The CDR3 DNA sequence: TGCAGTGCTAGTAGTCGTGGACAGGGCACAGATACGCAGTATTTT.

V usage is TRBV6-1 and J usage is TRBJ2-7, with D possibly matching TRBD2 (5 bases). This CDR3 region has 13 residues. Germline V gene lookup returns CDR1 MNHNS and CDR2 SASEGT. V dropped 1 base and J dropped 6 bases, with 10 bases sitting between them. The CDR3 reads CASSEGRHFEQYV. The DNA for the CDR3 is TGTGCCAGCAGTGAAGGGAGGCACTTCGAGCAGTACGTC.

The CDR3 DNA follows: TGTGCCAGTAGTAGGCCGGGACAGGGGAACGATGGCTACACCTTC. Its protein product is CASSRPGQGNDGYTF. The chain recombines TRBV19 with TRBJ1-2; 10 positions agree with TRBD1. CDR1 is LNHDA and CDR2 is SQIVND in the germline V gene (reference sequence). The CDR3 covers 15 residues. Losses at the gene ends were 4 bases for V and 6 bases for J; bases not matched to a gene: 8.

The DNA for the CDR3 is TGTGCCAGCAGCCCCCGTGAAAGGAACACCGGGGAGCTGTTTTTT. It is translated as CASSPRERNTGELFF. V and J are TRBV7-3 and TRBJ2-2, with D unclear. The V gene's germline CDR1 is SGHTA and CDR2 FQGTGA. This CDR3 comprises 15 residues. Trimming removed 5 bases at V and 1 base at J, with 11 bases between.

The rearrangement uses TRBV9 and TRBJ2-1, with D maybe TRBD2 (5 bases). Germline V gene sequence: CDR1 SGDLS, CDR2 YYNGEE. The length of the CDR3 is 17 residues. V lost 0 bases and J 8 bases, leaving 21 bases between the germline ends. The CDR3 loop is CASSVGGFSWAGDEQFF. For the CDR3, the DNA is TGTGCCAGCAGCGTAGGAGGTTTTAGCTGGGCGGGTGATGAGCAGTTCTTC.

This clone appeared a single time. The chain employs TRBV6-1 and TRBJ1-3; D remains unclear. The CDR3 contains 14 residues. Germline V gene data show CDR1 as MNHNS and CDR2 as SASEGT. The V end was cut by 1 base, the J end by 9 bases, with 13 bases between. The CDR3 spells CASSEEGHDITIYF. In DNA, the CDR3 is TGTGCCAGCAGTGAAGAGGGCCACGACATCACCATATATTTT.

The chain links TRBV4-1 to TRBJ2-5, with 10 nucleotides matching TRBD2. The CDR3 spans 16 residues. J gave up 1 base and V 2 bases, and 4 bases lay outside the gene matches. Germline lookup yields CDR1 MGHRA and CDR2 YSYEKL. In DNA, the CDR3 is TGCGCCAGCAGCCAAAAGGCTAGCGGGGGCCAAGAGACCCAGTACTTC. Amino acids: CASSQKASGGQETQYF.

CDR3 residues: CASSPPNSGNTIYF. The CDR3 coding sequence is TGTGCCAGCAGCCCCCCGAACTCTGGAAACACCATATATTTT. The gene calls are TRBV9 and TRBJ1-3, with D unresolved. The CDR3 loop spans 14 amino acids. Trimming pared 4 bases from V and 0 bases from J, leaving 8 bases between. Germline V gene data show CDR1 as SGDLS and CDR2 as YYNGEE.

The chain has TRBV5-1 and TRBJ2-2; TRBD1 might be the D (7 bases). The CDR3 sequence is 15 residues long. The germline V gene encodes CDR1 SGHRS and CDR2 YFSETQ. Trimming shortened V by 4 bases and J by 5 bases, and 15 bases separated the two germline ends. The CDR3 protein is CASSRGQSGTGELFF. Written as DNA, the CDR3 is TGCGCCAGCAGCCGGGGACAGAGCGGGACCGGGGAGCTGTTTTTT.

The V call is TRBV4-3, the J call TRBJ2-7, with TRBD2 matching 10 bases. Trimming removed 3 bases from V and 0 bases from J; junction bases left unmatched: 11. The CDR3 contains 18 residues. Germline lookup yields CDR1 LGHNA and CDR2 YSLEER. The CDR3 DNA is TGCGCCAGCAGCCACGGACTAGCGGCATTAAAAAACTCCTACGAGCAGTACTTC. Protein product: CASSHGLAALKNSYEQYF.

The chain is built from TRBV5-6 and TRBJ2-2; D unresolved. Germline CDR1 reads SGHDT; CDR2 reads YYEEEE. The V gene lost 0 bases and the J gene lost 6 bases, with 6 bases spanning the gap. The CDR3 totals 13 residues. This chain's CDR3 is CASSLGPPGELFF. CDR3 coding DNA: TGTGCCAGCAGCTTGGGACCACCCGGGGAGCTGTTTTTT.

The CDR3 region is CASSLHGTGSDTQYF. Written as DNA, the CDR3 is TGTGCCAGCAGCTTACACGGGACAGGGTCGGATACGCAGTATTTT. V is TRBV7-2 and J is TRBJ2-3; 9 bases line up with TRBD1. Per the germline V gene, CDR1 is SGHTA and CDR2 is FQGNSA. The CDR3 consists of 15 residues. V was pared by 2 bases and J by 6 bases, with 6 bases of the junction left unmatched.

This sequence joins TRBV5-1 and TRBJ2-2; TRBD1 matches 7 bases. The CDR3 sequence is 15 residues long. The trim removed 4 bases at V and 4 bases at J, leaving 7 bases unmatched. Per germline, CDR1 SGHRS and CDR2 YFSETQ. The CDR3 is CASSPSRGRTGELFF. CDR3 bases: TGCGCCAGCAGCCCCAGTAGGGGGCGCACCGGGGAGCTGTTTTTT.

The chain has TRBV29-1 and TRBJ2-3, with D uncertain. Germline V gene data show CDR1 as SQVTM and CDR2 as ANQGSEA. The CDR3 consists of 13 residues. The ends were cut back, 6 bases at V and 5 bases at J, with 15 bases in the middle. The CDR3 here is CSVEPTEVDTQYF. DNA of the CDR3: TGCAGCGTCGAACCCACCGAGGTAGATACGCAGTATTTT.

The chain carries TRBV19 and TRBJ2-1; 9 bases match TRBD1. The CDR3 is 15 residues long. Germline V CDR1 and CDR2: LNHDA, SQIVND (reference sequence). The V gene end was trimmed by 5 bases and the J gene end by 7 bases; junction bases not matched to a gene: 9. The CDR3 reads CASSPGQGSDNEQFF. In DNA form, the CDR3 reads TGTGCCAGTAGTCCGGGACAGGGTAGTGATAATGAGCAGTTCTTC.